This T cell receptor beta chain is from a study of Ad26.COV2.S vaccination and SARS-CoV-2 variants. Study-wide context: Donor had been placed in the Ad26.COV2.S arm of the COV1001 trial.

The treatment here: around 19 received Ad26.COV2.S at low or high dose, single or two shots; 5 received placebo; per-sample allocation not given. It was on day 63 after the first vaccine or placebo injection that samples were taken. At a Boston site, the person donating was an adult of 18-55 years. Vaccination used an Ad26 vector expressing Wuhan-strain SARS-CoV-2 spike. The method was immunoSEQ multiplex PCR; TCRdb's version includes in-frame clones alone and lacks a portion of them. The data contain around 450,000 clones, less than 95% of them singletons. Sequences were derived from peripheral blood, sampled in a trial of Ad26.COV2.S vaccine versus placebo. This TCR was sampled from a person between 18 and 65 years old who received the Ad26.COV2.S COVID-19 vaccine or a placebo.

CDR3 bases: TGTGCCACCACTTCGGGGACAGGGGAAGAGACCCAGTACTTC. Its protein product is CATTSGTGEETQYF. V and J are TRBV24-1 and TRBJ2-5, with 10 nucleotides matching TRBD1. The J segment lost 3 bases and the V segment lost 8 bases, leaving 5 bases of the junction unmatched. The CDR3 sequence is 14 residues long. The V gene's germline CDR1 is KGHDR and CDR2 SFDVKD.